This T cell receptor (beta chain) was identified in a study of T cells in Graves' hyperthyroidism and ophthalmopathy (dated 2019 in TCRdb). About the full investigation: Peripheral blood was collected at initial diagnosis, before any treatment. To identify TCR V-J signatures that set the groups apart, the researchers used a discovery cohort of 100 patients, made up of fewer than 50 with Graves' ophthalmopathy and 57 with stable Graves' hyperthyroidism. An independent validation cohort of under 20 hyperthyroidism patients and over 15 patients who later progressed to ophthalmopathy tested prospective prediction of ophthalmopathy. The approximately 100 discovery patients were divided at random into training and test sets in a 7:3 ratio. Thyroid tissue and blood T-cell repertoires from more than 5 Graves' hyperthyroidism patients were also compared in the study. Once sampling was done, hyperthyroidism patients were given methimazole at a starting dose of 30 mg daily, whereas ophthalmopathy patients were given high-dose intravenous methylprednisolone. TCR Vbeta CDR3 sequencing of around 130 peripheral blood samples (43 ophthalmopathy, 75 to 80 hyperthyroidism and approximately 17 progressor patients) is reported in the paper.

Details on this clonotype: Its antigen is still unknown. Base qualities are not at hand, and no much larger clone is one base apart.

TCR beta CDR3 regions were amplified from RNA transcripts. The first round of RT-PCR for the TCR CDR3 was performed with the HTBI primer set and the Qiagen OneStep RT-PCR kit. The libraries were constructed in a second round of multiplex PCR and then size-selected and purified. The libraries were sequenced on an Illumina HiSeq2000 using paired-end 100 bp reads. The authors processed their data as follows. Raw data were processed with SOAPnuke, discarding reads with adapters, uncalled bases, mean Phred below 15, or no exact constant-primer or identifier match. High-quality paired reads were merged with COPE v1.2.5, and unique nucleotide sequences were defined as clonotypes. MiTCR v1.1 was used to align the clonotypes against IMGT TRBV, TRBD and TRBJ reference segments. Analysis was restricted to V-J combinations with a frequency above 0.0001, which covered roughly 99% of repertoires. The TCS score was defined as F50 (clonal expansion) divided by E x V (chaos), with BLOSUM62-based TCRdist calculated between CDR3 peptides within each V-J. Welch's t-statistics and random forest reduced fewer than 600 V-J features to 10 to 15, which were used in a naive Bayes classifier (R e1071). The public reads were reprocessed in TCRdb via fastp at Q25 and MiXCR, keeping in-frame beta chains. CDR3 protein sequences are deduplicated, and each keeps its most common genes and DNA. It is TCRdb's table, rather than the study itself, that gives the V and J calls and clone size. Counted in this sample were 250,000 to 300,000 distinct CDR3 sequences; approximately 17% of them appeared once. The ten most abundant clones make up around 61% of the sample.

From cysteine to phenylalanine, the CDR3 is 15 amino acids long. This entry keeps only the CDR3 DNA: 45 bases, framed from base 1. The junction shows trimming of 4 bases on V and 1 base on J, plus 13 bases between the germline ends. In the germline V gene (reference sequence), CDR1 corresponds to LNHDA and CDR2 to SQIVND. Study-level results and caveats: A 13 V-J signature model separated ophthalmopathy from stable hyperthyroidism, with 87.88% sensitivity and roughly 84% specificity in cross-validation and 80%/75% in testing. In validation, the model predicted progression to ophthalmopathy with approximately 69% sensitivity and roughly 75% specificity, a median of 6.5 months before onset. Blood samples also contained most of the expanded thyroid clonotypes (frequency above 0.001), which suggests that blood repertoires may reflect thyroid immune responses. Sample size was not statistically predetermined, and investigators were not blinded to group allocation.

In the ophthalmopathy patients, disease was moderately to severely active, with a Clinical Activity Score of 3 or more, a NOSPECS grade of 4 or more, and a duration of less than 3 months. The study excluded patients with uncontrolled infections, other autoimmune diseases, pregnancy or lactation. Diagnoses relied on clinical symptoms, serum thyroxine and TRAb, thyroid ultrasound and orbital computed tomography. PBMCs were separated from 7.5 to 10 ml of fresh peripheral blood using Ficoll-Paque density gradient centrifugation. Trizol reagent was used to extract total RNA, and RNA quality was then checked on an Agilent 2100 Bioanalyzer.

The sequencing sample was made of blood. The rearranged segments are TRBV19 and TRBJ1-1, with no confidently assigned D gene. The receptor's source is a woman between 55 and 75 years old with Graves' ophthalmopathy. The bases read TGTGCCAGTAGTAGGGTTCGGCTGGCGAACACTGAAGCTTTCTTT. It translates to CASSRVRLANTEAFF.